A single sample is the source of the 15 T cell receptor beta chains below, sequenced in a study of identical twins. TCRdb independently ran MiXCR on the 5' RACE reads; one entry per CDR3 protein. The sample has 690,000 or so distinct CDR3 sequences, 8% to 9% seen once. These records were also assigned to another study, of yellow fever vaccine responses in identical twins.

Sequences were obtained from PBMCs. These receptors were taken from a woman between 18 and 29 years old in good health.

This clonotype has only a few counts. The J gene is TRBJ2-2, the V gene TRBV30, with a tentative D call TRBD2 (7 bases). In germline, CDR1 is GTSNPN, CDR2 SVGIG (reference sequence). The CDR3 is made up of 13 amino acids. V was trimmed by 0 bases and J by 6 bases, leaving 8 bases between them. DNA of the CDR3: TGTGCCTGGAGTGTAGGGGGGGCCGGGGAGCTGTTTTTT. Encoded protein: CAWSVGGAGELFF.

J is TRBJ1-1 and V is TRBV5-1, with a tentative D call TRBD1 (6 bases). Germline loops: CDR1 SGHRS, CDR2 YFSETQ. V was cut by 1 base and J by 0 bases, with 13 bases left in between. This CDR3 is built from 16 residues. The CDR3 DNA reads as TGCGCCAGCAGCTTGCGGGGGGCGGACATGAACACTGAAGCTTTCTTT. Its translation: CASSLRGADMNTEAFF. The complete variable domain, with remaining parts taken from reference TRBV5-1 and TRBJ1-1, reads KAGVTQTPRYLIKTRGQQVTLSCSPISGHRSVSWYQQTPGQGLQFLFEYFSETQRNKGNFPGRFSGRQFSNSRSEMNVSTLELGDSALYLCASSLRGADMNTEAFFGQGTRLTVV.

This clonotype was seen at least ten times. The chain uses TRBV20-1 and TRBJ2-3; D uncertain. This CDR3 is 13 amino acids long. Germline V gene lookup returns CDR1 DFQATT and CDR2 SNEGSKA (reference sequence). The CDR3 spells CRVQGTRTDTQYF. In DNA, the CDR3 is TGCAGGGTACAAGGAACACGCACAGATACGCAGTATTTT.

The chain carries TRBV6-5 and TRBJ1-1; a weak D match, TRBD1 (6 bases). CDR3 length equals 14 residues. The germline V gene has CDR1 MNHEY and CDR2 SVGAGI. V shed 3 bases and J shed 5 bases, with 13 bases lying between them. The CDR3 bases are TGTGCCAGCAGTTATACGCCGGGACAAACTGAAGCTTTCTTT. It yields the protein CASSYTPGQTEAFF.

This clonotype was counted only a few times. The chain uses TRBV11-1 and TRBJ1-2; maybe TRBD1 (5 bases). Trimming stripped 5 bases from V and 4 bases from J, with 26 bases between. Germline-derived CDR1 and CDR2 are SGHAT and FQDESV (reference sequence). CDR3 length: 18 amino acids. This CDR3 is CASSPFRHPGRIFYGYTF. CDR3 DNA sequence: TGTGCCAGCAGCCCCTTTCGGCATCCGGGGCGGATATTCTATGGCTACACCTTC.

This sequence joins TRBV6-1 and TRBJ1-5; D gene unclear. The germline gives CDR1 MNHNS, CDR2 SASEGT. The CDR3 is 18 residues long. V was cut by 2 bases and J by 5 bases, with 22 bases left in between. The CDR3 DNA sequence: TGTGCCAGCAGTGAAAAGTCCGGGCCTAGGTTCCCGGATCAGCCCCAGCATTTT. Translating gives CASSEKSGPRFPDQPQHF.

Regarding this clonotype: A read error may account for a junction end that differs from germline. The V and J genes are TRBV2 and TRBJ2-5, with 7 bases identical to TRBD1. The germline V gene has CDR1 SNHLY and CDR2 FYNNEI. This CDR3 region has 13 residues. The CDR3 sequence is CASSGDRVETLYF. In DNA, the CDR3 is TGTGCCAGCAGTGGAGACAGGGTTGAGACCCTGTACTTC.

J is TRBJ2-3 and V is TRBV11-2; 11 nucleotides line up with TRBD2. V lost 5 bases, J lost 1 base, and 11 bases stayed unmatched. This CDR3 contains 18 residues. The germline gives CDR1 SGHAT, CDR2 FQNNGV. DNA of the CDR3: TGTGCCAGCAGCCCCGCCCCCCAACTAGCGGGGGGCACAGATACGCAGTATTTT. The encoded protein is CASSPAPQLAGGTDTQYF.

This clonotype was found a few times. The chain recombines TRBV7-2 with TRBJ1-2; possibly TRBD1 for D (6 bases). The CDR3 loop spans 14 amino acids. V was pared by 6 bases and J by 5 bases, with 16 bases between. The germline V gene has CDR1 SGHTA and CDR2 FQGNSA. The DNA for the CDR3 is TGTGCCAGCAGTCGGGACATGAGTGGGTATGGCTACACCTTC. Encoded protein: CASSRDMSGYGYTF.

This clonotype occurred many times. The rearrangement joins TRBV24-1 to TRBJ2-7; 7 nucleotides align to TRBD2. This CDR3 contains 15 residues. After removal of 4 bases from V and 4 bases from J, the junction contained 9 bases not matched to a gene. Looked up from germline, CDR1 is KGHDR and CDR2 is SFDVKD. CDR3 DNA: TGTGCCACCAGTGAGTGCCCAGCGGGGCCTTACGAGCAGTACTTC. The encoded protein is CATSECPAGPYEQYF.

This chain uses TRBV5-6 with TRBJ2-6; TRBD1 might be the D (5 bases). The CDR3 length is 19 residues. V was clipped by 3 bases and J by 2 bases, with 21 bases between them. Germline V gene lookup returns CDR1 SGHDT and CDR2 YYEEEE. CDR3: CASSYRRVQIGAGANVLTF. CDR3 nucleotides: TGTGCCAGCAGCTACCGACGCGTACAAATAGGGGCTGGGGCCAACGTCCTGACTTTC. Variable domain in full (rest from reference TRBV5-6 and TRBJ2-6): DAGVTQSPTHLIKTRGQQVTLRCSPKSGHDTVSWYQQALGQGPQFIFQYYEEEERQRGNFPDRFSGHQFPNYSSELNVNALLLGDSALYLCASSYRRVQIGAGANVLTFGAGSRLTVL.

There are many counts of this clonotype. The chain carries TRBV27 and TRBJ1-2; TRBD1 agrees at 8 bases. After removal of 0 bases from V and 7 bases from J, the junction contained 10 bases not matched to a gene. Germline lookup yields CDR1 MNHEY and CDR2 SMNVEV (reference sequence). The CDR3 spans 16 residues. CDR3 in amino acids: CASSLSVQGAVRGYTF. DNA of the CDR3: TGTGCCAGCAGTTTATCGGTGCAGGGGGCCGTTCGTGGCTACACCTTC.

This rearrangement joins TRBV12-3 or TRBV12-4 to TRBJ2-4; TRBD1 matches 11 bases. CDR3 length equals 17 residues. Trimming at V came to 7 bases and at J to 3 bases, leaving 11 bases not matched to a gene. CDR3 amino acids: CASTLGGQGGSKNIQYF. The CDR3 nucleotides are TGTGCCAGCACCCTGGGGGGACAGGGGGGTAGCAAAAACATTCAGTACTTC.

The CDR3 loop is CASGLERDFYTGELFF. DNA of the CDR3: TGTGCTAGTGGTTTGGAACGGGACTTTTACACCGGGGAGCTGTTTTTT. This chain uses TRBV12-5 with TRBJ2-2, with a tentative D call TRBD2 (6 bases). The CDR3 loop spans 16 amino acids. Germline values: CDR1 LGHNT, CDR2 FRNRAP. V gave up 1 base and J gave up 3 bases, with 12 bases separating them.

This clonotype was observed at least ten times. The chain recombines TRBV10-3 with TRBJ1-1; 7 nucleotides match TRBD1. CDR3 length equals 14 residues. Germline loops: CDR1 ENHRY, CDR2 SYGVKD. The trim removed 7 bases at V and 1 base at J, leaving 6 bases unmatched. As DNA, the CDR3 is TGTGCCATCAATCGGGACAGAGGGAACACTGAAGCTTTCTTT. As protein: CAINRDRGNTEAFF.